Listed below are T cell receptor beta chains from one sample, sequenced in a study of blood T cells in healthy people across ages. TCRdb reanalysed the 5' RACE reads using MiXCR and keeps one entry per CDR3 protein. The repertoire holds 800,000 to 1,000,000 distinct CDR3 sequences, with around 46% as singletons. Sample: blood. Every receptor here comes from a man aged 25-45 years in good health. The CDR3 runs from the conserved cysteine through the conserved F or W. Fields, in order: D gene, V gene, J gene, clone size, CDR3 DNA, CDR3 protein. D genes are given only for firm matches. Size is stated for part of the rows, as once, few or many counts, or as a class when the clone is expanded.

d_gene: .; v_gene: TRBV6-2/TRBV6-3; j_gene: TRBJ2-1; abundance: .; CDR3nt: TGTGCCAGCAGTTACGGGTCCTCAAGGGGCTCGAATGAGCAGTTCTTC; CDR3aa: CASSYGSSRGSNEQFF
d_gene: TRBD1; v_gene: TRBV2; j_gene: TRBJ1-2; abundance: few; CDR3nt: TGTGCCAGCAGTGCGGGGGACAGGGCCAACTATGGCTACACCTTC; CDR3aa: CASSAGDRANYGYTF
d_gene: .; v_gene: TRBV12-3/TRBV12-4; j_gene: TRBJ2-1; abundance: few; CDR3nt: TGTGCCAGCAGCGTCCTGAGCTCCTACAATGAGCAGTTCTTC; CDR3aa: CASSVLSSYNEQFF
d_gene: .; v_gene: TRBV5-4; j_gene: TRBJ2-5; abundance: .; CDR3nt: TGTGCCAGCAGCTTAAGCGGTCTCGCTCTGTCGGAGACCCAGTACTTC; CDR3aa: CASSLSGLALSETQYF
d_gene: .; v_gene: TRBV20-1; j_gene: TRBJ2-5; abundance: many; CDR3nt: TGCAGTGCTAGAGATCTTACAGGGAGGGAGACCCAGTACTTC; CDR3aa: CSARDLTGRETQYF
d_gene: .; v_gene: TRBV12-3/TRBV12-4; j_gene: TRBJ1-1; abundance: .; CDR3nt: TGTGCCAGCACCCGTCGAGCTTTCTTT; CDR3aa: CASTRRAFF
d_gene: TRBD2; v_gene: TRBV24-1; j_gene: TRBJ2-1; abundance: .; CDR3nt: TGTGCCACCAGTGGTTTAGCGGGAGAGCACAATGAGCAGTTCTTC; CDR3aa: CATSGLAGEHNEQFF
d_gene: TRBD2; v_gene: TRBV11-2; j_gene: TRBJ2-5; abundance: few; CDR3nt: TGTGCCAGCAGGCTCAGCGGGGGCCGTGAGACCCAGTACTTC; CDR3aa: CASRLSGGRETQYF
d_gene: .; v_gene: TRBV9; j_gene: TRBJ2-6; abundance: .; CDR3nt: TGTGCCAGCAGCGTAGGGCCAGCCTCTGGGGCCAACGTCCTGACTTTC; CDR3aa: CASSVGPASGANVLTF
d_gene: .; v_gene: TRBV4-2; j_gene: TRBJ2-1; abundance: once; CDR3nt: TGTGCCAGCAGCCAAGGCTTGAATGTGCTACTAGCAGAAGGCAATGAGCAGTTCTTC; CDR3aa: CASSQGLNVLLAEGNEQFF
d_gene: TRBD1; v_gene: TRBV28; j_gene: TRBJ1-5; abundance: few; CDR3nt: TGTGCCAGCAGCTCCCCGGGACAGGGTAGGAGCAATCAGCCCCAGCATTTT; CDR3aa: CASSSPGQGRSNQPQHF
d_gene: TRBD1; v_gene: TRBV7-9; j_gene: TRBJ1-2; abundance: few; CDR3nt: TGTGCCAGCAGCCCTGGGACAGTTACTAACTATGGCTACACCTTC; CDR3aa: CASSPGTVTNYGYTF
d_gene: .; v_gene: TRBV7-7; j_gene: TRBJ2-1; abundance: many; CDR3nt: TGTGCTAGCAGCTCCGGAGGCGGAAATGAGCAGTTCTTC; CDR3aa: CASSSGGGNEQFF
d_gene: .; v_gene: TRBV7-2; j_gene: TRBJ2-7; abundance: .; CDR3nt: TGTGCCAGCAGCTTCGTGGGGGTAACCTACGAGCAGTACTTC; CDR3aa: CASSFVGVTYEQYF
d_gene: .; v_gene: TRBV28; j_gene: TRBJ1-1; abundance: .; CDR3nt: TGTGCCAGCAGTTTATTGGCAGGGAGTATCACTGAAGCTTTCTTT; CDR3aa: CASSLLAGSITEAFF